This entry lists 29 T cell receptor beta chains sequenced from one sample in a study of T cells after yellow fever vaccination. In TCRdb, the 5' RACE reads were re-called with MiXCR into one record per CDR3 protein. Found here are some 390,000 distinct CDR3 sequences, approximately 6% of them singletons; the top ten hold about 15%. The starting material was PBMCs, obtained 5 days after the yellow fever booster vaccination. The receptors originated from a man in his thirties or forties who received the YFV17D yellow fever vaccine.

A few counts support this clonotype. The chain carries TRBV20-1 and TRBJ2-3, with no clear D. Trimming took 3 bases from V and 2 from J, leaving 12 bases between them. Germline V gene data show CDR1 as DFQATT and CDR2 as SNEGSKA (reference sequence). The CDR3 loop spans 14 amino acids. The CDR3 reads CSASVGILTDTQYF. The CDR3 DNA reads TGCAGTGCTAGTGTAGGCATTCTCACAGATACGCAGTATTTT.

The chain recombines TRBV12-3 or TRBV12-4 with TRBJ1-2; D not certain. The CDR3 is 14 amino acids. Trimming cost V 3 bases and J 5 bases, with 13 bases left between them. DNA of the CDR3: TGTGCCAGCAGTTTGGCTGGGGAGATTTATGGCTACACCTTC. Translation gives CASSLAGEIYGYTF.

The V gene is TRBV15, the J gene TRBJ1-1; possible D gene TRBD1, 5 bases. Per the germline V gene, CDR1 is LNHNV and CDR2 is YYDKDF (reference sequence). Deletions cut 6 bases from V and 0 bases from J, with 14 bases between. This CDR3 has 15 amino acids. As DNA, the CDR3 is TGTGCCACCAGTGAATTGGGGCAGATGAACACTGAAGCTTTCTTT. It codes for CATSELGQMNTEAFF.

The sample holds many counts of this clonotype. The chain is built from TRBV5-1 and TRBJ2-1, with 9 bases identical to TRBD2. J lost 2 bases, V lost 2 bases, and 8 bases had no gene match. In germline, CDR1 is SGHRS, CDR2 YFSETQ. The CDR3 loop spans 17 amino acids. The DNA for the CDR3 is TGCGCCAGCAGCTTTTATATGACTAGCGGTACCTACAATGAGCAGTTCTTC. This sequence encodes CASSFYMTSGTYNEQFF. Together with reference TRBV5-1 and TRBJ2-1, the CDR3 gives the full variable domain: KAGVTQTPRYLIKTRGQQVTLSCSPISGHRSVSWYQQTPGQGLQFLFEYFSETQRNKGNFPGRFSGRQFSNSRSEMNVSTLELGDSALYLCASSFYMTSGTYNEQFFGPGTRLTVL.

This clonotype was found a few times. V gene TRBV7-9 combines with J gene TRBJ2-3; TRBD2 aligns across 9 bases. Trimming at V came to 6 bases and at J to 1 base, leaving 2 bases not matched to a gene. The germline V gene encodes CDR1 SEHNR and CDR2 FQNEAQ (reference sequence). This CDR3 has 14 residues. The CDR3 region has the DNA TGTGCCAGCAGGAGGACTAGCGGCACAGATACGCAGTATTTT. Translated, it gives CASRRTSGTDTQYF.

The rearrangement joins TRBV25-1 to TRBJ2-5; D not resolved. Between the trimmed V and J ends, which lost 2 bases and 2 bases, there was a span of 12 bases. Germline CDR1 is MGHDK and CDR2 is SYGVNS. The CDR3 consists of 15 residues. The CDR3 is CASSEVWQVQETQYF. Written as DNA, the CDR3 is TGTGCCAGCAGTGAAGTCTGGCAAGTACAAGAGACCCAGTACTTC.

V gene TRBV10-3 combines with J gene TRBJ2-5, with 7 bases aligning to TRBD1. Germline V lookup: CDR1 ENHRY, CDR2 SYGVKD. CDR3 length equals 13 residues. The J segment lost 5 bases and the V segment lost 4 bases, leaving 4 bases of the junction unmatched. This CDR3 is CAISGDRVETQYF. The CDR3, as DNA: TGTGCCATCAGTGGCGACAGGGTTGAGACCCAGTACTTC.

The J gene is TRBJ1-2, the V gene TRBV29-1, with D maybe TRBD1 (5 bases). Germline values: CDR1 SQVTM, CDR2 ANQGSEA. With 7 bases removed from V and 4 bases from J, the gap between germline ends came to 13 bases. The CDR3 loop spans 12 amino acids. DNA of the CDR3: TGCAGCGCCTCAGAGGGGACCTATGGCTACACCTTC. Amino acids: CSASEGTYGYTF.

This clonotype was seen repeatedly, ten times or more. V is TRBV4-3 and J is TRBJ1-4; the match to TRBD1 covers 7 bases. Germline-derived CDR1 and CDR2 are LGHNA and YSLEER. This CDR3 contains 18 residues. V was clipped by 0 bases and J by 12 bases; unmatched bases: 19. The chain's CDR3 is CASSQDLIGTATRRELFF. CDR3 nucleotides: TGCGCCAGCAGCCAAGACCTCATAGGGACAGCCACGAGAAGGGAACTGTTTTTT.

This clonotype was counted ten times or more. The CDR3 reads CASHVTREGSNEQFF. DNA of the CDR3: TGTGCCAGCCATGTGACGCGGGAGGGCTCCAATGAGCAGTTCTTC. The chain employs TRBV11-2 and TRBJ2-1; 9 bases line up with TRBD2. Germline assignment: CDR1 SGHAT and CDR2 FQNNGV. Trimming removed 8 bases from V and 6 bases from J; junction bases left unmatched: 11. This CDR3 has 15 residues.

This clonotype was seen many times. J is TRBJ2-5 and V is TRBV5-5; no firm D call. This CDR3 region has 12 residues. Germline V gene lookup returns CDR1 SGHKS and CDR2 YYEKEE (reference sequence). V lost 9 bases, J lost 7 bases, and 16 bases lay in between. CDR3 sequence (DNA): TGTGCCACCGGTCCAATCCTCGGGACCCAGTACTTC. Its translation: CATGPILGTQYF.

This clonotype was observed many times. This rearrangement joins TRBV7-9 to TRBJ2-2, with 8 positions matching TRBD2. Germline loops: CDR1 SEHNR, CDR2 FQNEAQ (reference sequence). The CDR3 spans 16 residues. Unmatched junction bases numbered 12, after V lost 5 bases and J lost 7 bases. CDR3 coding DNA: TGTGCCAGCAGCACACGGACTAGCCGCGTTGACGGGGAGCTGTTTTTT. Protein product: CASSTRTSRVDGELFF. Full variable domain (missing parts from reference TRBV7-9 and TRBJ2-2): DTGVSQNPRHKITKRGQNVTFRCDPISEHNRLYWYRQTLGQGPEFLTYFQNEAQLEKSRLLSDRFSAERPKGSFSTLEIQRTEQGDSAMYLCASSTRTSRVDGELFFGEGSRLTVL.

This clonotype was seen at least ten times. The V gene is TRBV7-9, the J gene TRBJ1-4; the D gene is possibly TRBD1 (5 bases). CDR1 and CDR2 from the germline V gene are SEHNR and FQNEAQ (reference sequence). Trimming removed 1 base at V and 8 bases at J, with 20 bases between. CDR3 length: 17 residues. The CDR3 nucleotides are TGTGCCAGCAGCTTAGGAGACCGGGACCTTCGGAGAGAAAAACTGTTTTTT. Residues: CASSLGDRDLRREKLFF.

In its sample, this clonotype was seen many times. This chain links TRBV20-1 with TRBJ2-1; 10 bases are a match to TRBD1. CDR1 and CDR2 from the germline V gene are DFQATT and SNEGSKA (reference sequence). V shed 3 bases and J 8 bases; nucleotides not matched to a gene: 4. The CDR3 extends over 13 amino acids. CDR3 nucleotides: TGCAGTGCTAGCACCGGGACAGGGGATGAGCAGTTCTTC. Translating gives CSASTGTGDEQFF.

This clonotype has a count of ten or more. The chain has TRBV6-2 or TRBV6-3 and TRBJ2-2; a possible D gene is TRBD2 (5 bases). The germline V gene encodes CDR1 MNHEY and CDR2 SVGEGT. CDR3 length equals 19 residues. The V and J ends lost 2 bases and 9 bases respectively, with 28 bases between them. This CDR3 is CASSYPNKRSGKTSRELFF. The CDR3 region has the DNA TGTGCCAGCAGTTACCCAAACAAACGGAGCGGCAAGACGTCCAGGGAGCTGTTTTTT.

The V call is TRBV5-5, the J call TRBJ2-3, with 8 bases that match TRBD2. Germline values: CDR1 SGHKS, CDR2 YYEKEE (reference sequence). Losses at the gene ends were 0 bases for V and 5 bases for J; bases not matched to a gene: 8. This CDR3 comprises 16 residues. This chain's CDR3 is CASSLVLAGRQDTQYF. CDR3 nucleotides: TGTGCCAGCAGCTTGGTTCTAGCGGGCCGCCAAGATACGCAGTATTTT.

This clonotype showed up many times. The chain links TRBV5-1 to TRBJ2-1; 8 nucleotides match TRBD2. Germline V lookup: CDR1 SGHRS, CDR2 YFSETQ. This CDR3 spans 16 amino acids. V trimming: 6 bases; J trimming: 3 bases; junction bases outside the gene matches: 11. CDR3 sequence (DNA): TGCGCCAGCAAAAACGCGGGGGGCGGGAGCTACAATGAGCAGTTCTTC. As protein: CASKNAGGGSYNEQFF.

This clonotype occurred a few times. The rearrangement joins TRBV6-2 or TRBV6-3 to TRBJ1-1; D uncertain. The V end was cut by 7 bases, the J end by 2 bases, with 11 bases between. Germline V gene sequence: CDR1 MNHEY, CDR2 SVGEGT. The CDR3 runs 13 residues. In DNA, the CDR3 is TGTGCCAGCAAGGTGACCGCAAACACTGAAGCTTTCTTT. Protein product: CASKVTANTEAFF.

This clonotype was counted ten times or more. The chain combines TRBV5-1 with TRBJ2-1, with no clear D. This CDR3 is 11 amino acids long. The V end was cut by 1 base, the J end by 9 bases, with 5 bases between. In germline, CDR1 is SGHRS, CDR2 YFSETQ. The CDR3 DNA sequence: TGCGCCAGCAGCTTGCGGCTTGAGCAGTTCTTC. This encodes CASSLRLEQFF. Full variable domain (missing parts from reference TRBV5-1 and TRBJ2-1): KAGVTQTPRYLIKTRGQQVTLSCSPISGHRSVSWYQQTPGQGLQFLFEYFSETQRNKGNFPGRFSGRQFSNSRSEMNVSTLELGDSALYLCASSLRLEQFFGPGTRLTVL.

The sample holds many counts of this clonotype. CDR3 sequence: CASSFQGLAWNEQFF. The CDR3 DNA reads as TGTGCCAGCAGTTTTCAAGGACTAGCCTGGAATGAGCAGTTCTTC. This chain joins TRBV6-5 and TRBJ2-1; 8 bases match TRBD2. The CDR3 extends over 15 amino acids. Germline CDR1 MNHEY, CDR2 SVGAGI. Losses at the gene ends were 4 bases for V and 7 bases for J; bases not matched to a gene: 9.

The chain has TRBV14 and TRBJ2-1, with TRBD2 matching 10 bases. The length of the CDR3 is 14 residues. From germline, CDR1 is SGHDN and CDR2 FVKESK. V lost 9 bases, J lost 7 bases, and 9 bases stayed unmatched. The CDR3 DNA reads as TGTGCCAGTCACGAGCGGGAGGGCCAGAATGAGCAGTTCTTC. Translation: CASHEREGQNEQFF.

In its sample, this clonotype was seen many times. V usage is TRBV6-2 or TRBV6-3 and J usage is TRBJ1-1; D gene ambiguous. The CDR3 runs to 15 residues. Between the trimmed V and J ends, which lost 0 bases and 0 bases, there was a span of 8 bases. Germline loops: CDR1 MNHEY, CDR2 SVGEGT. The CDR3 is CASSYSPFMNTEAFF. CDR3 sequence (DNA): TGTGCCAGCAGTTACTCGCCCTTCATGAACACTGAAGCTTTCTTT.

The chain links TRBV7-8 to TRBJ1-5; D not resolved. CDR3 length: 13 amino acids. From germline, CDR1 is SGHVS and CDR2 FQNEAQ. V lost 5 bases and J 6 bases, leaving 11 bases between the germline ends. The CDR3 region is CASSGQLGQPQHF. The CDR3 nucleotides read TGTGCCAGCAGCGGGCAGCTAGGTCAGCCCCAGCATTTT. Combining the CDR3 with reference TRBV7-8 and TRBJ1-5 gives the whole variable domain GAGVSQSPRYKVAKRGQDVALRCDPISGHVSLFWYQQALGQGPEFLTYFQNEAQLDKSGLPSDRFFAERPEGSVSTLKIQRTQQEDSAVYLCASSGQLGQPQHFGDGTRLSIL.

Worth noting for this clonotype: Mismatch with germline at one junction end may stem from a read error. This chain's CDR3 is CAISWGRTGGVSDQPQHF. The CDR3 nucleotides read TGTGCCATCAGCTGGGGCCGGACAGGTGGAGTTAGCGATCAGCCCCAGCATTTT. The chain combines TRBV10-3 with TRBJ1-5; 7 bases line up with TRBD1. Germline CDR1 is ENHRY and CDR2 is SYGVKD. The CDR3 has 18 residues.

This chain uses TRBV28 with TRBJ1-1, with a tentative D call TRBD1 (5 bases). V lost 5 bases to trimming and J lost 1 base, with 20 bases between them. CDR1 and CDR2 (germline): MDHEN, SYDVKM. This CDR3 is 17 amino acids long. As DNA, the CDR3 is TGTGCCAGCAGTGACCCGACCCTCCCGGGGACGAACACTGAAGCTTTCTTT. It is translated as CASSDPTLPGTNTEAFF.

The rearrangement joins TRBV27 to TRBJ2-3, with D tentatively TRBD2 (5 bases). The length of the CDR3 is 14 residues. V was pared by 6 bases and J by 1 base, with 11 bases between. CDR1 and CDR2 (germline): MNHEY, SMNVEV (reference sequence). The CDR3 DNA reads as TGTGCCAGCAGCCTAGACTACCGCACAGATACGCAGTATTTT. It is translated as CASSLDYRTDTQYF.

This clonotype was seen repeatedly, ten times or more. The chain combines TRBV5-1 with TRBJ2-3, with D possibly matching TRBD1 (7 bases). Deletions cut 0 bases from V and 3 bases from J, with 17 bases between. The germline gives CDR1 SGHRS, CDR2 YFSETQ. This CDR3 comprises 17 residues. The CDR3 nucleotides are TGCGCCAGCAGCTTGGGGTCGGCAGGGGGGAGGACAGATACGCAGTATTTT. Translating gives CASSLGSAGGRTDTQYF.

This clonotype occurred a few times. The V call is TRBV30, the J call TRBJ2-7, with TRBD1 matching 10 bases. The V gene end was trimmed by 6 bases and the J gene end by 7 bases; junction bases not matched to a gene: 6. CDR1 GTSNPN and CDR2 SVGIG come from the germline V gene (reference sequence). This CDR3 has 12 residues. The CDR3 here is CACRDRGLEQYF. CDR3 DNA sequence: TGTGCCTGTCGGGACAGGGGCCTGGAGCAGTACTTC.

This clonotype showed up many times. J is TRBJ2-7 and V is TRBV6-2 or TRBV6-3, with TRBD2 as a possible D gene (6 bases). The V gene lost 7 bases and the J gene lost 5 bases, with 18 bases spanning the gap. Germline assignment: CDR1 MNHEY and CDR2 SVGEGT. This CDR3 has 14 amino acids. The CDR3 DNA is TGTGCCAGCAAGGTTCGCGGGATGACGGACGAGCAGTACTTC. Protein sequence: CASKVRGMTDEQYF.